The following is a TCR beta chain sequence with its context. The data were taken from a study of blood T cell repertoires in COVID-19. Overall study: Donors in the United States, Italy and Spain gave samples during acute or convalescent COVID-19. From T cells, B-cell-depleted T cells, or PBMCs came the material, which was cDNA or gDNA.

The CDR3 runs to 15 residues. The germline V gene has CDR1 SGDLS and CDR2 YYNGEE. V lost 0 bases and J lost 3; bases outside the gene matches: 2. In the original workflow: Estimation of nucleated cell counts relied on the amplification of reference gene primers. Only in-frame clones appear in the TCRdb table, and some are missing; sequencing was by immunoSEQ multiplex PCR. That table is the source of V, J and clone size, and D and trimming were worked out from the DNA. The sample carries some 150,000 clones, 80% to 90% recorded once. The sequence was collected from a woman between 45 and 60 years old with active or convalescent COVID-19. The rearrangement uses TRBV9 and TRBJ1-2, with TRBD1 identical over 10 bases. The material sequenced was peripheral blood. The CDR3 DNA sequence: TGTGCCAGCAGCGTAGAAGGACAGGGGGACTATGGCTACACCTTC. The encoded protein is CASSVEGQGDYGYTF.